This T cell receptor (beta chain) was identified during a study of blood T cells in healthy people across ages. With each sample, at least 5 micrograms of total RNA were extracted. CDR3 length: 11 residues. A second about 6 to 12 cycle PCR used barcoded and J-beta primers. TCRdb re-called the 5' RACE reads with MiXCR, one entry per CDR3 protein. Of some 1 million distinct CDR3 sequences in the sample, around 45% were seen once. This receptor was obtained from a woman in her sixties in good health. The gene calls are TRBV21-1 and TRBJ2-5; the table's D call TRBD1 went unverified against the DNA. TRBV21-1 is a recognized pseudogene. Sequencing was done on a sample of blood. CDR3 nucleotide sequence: TGTGCGAGGGGGGGGAGAGAGACCCAGTACTTC. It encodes CARGGRETQYF.